Listed here are 28 T cell receptor beta chains from one sample, sequenced in a study of blood T cell repertoires in COVID-19. Profiled with immunoSEQ multiplex PCR; TCRdb holds only in-frame clones, not every one. The top ten clones hold around 7.8% of a sample with some 70,000 clones, roughly nine tenths of them seen once. The sequencing input was peripheral blood. The source is a man in his forties with COVID-19, enrolled during active disease.

This chain joins TRBV12-3 or TRBV12-4 and TRBJ2-2; D is ambiguous. Trimming stripped 6 bases from V and 0 bases from J, with 5 bases between. This CDR3 is 13 amino acids long. The DNA for the CDR3 is TGTGCCAGCAGGTTCTCGAACACCGGGGAGCTGTTTTTT. Residues: CASRFSNTGELFF.

This clone came up a few times. V gene TRBV5-5 combines with J gene TRBJ1-1; D remains ambiguous. V lost 4 bases, J lost 3 bases, and 13 bases lay in between. The CDR3 runs to 14 residues. CDR1 and CDR2 from the germline V gene are SGHKS and YYEKEE (reference sequence). For the CDR3, the DNA is TGTGCCAGCAGCCCCGGGCTCGGGGACACTGAAGCTTTCTTT. Its protein is CASSPGLGDTEAFF.

J is TRBJ1-5 and V is TRBV6-5; 8 bases are a match to TRBD1. Trimming cost V 7 bases and J 5 bases; bases outside gene matches: 7. CDR1 is MNHEY and CDR2 is SVGAGI in the germline V gene. The CDR3 spans 14 residues. CDR3 sequence reads: CASKRQGWDQPQHF. The CDR3 DNA follows: TGTGCCAGCAAAAGACAGGGGTGGGATCAGCCCCAGCATTTT.

This clone has only a few counts. The chain recombines TRBV29-1 with TRBJ2-2, with TRBD1 matching 7 bases. The V and J ends lost 7 bases and 0 bases, in that order; junction bases with no gene match: 2. The CDR3 length is 13 residues. Germline CDR1 reads SQVTM; CDR2 reads ANQGSEA. CDR3 DNA: TGCAGCGCCGGGACAGCGAACACCGGGGAGCTGTTTTTT. Encoded protein: CSAGTANTGELFF.

This chain's CDR3 is CASSLMTGANYGYTF. For the CDR3, the DNA is TGTGCCAGCAGCCTTATGACGGGGGCTAACTATGGCTACACCTTC. This chain links TRBV5-8 with TRBJ1-2, with a possible D match to TRBD1 (5 bases). The CDR3 spans 15 residues. Trimming stripped 4 bases from V and 0 bases from J, with 13 bases between. Germline V gives CDR1 SGHTS, CDR2 YDEGEE.

The V call is TRBV3-1 (or the pseudogene TRBV3-2), the J call TRBJ2-2, with D uncertain. Per germline, CDR1 LGHDT and CDR2 YNNKEL (reference sequence). The V and J ends lost 1 base and 4 bases respectively, with 13 bases between them. This CDR3 contains 16 residues. The CDR3 bases are TGTGCCAGCAGCCAAGCTTCGAACAGCCTCACCGGGGAGCTGTTTTTT. Translation gives CASSQASNSLTGELFF.

This chain connects TRBV29-1 to TRBJ2-5, with D maybe TRBD2 (5 bases). V lost 5 bases and J lost 7, with 20 bases in between. Germline CDR1 SQVTM, CDR2 ANQGSEA. The CDR3 contains 14 residues. The CDR3 sequence is CSVSTTRDGGTQYF. CDR3 DNA sequence: TGCAGCGTTTCCACCACAAGGGATGGAGGGACCCAGTACTTC.

The CDR3 nucleotides are TGTGCCAGCAGCGCTGGACAGGGGTATGGCTACACCTTC. Translation: CASSAGQGYGYTF. This sequence joins TRBV2 and TRBJ1-2, with 9 bases aligning to TRBD1. V lost 6 bases, J lost 5 bases, and 4 bases stayed unmatched. This CDR3 is 13 amino acids long. CDR1 is SNHLY and CDR2 is FYNNEI in the germline V gene.

The V call is TRBV30, the J call TRBJ1-5; 7 nucleotides align to TRBD1. This CDR3 spans 13 amino acids. J gave up 5 bases and V 2 bases, and 3 bases lay outside the gene matches. CDR1 GTSNPN and CDR2 SVGIG come from the germline V gene (reference sequence). The CDR3 loop reads CAWSTGTDQPQHF. CDR3 coding DNA: TGTGCCTGGAGTACAGGGACAGATCAGCCCCAGCATTTT.

The chain combines TRBV3-1 (or the pseudogene TRBV3-2) with TRBJ1-3; the D gene is possibly TRBD1 (5 bases). With 0 bases removed from V and 4 bases from J, the gap between germline ends came to 10 bases. Germline CDR1 is LGHDT and CDR2 is YNNKEL (reference sequence). There are 15 residues in the CDR3. CDR3 amino acids: CASSQDREAGNTIYF. CDR3 bases: TGTGCCAGCAGCCAAGACAGGGAAGCCGGAAACACCATATATTTT.

The CDR3 bases are TGTGCCAGCGAGACCTCCAGGGGAACGAACACCGGGGAGCTGTTTTTT. Protein sequence: CASETSRGTNTGELFF. The chain uses TRBV25-1 and TRBJ2-2, with a weak D call TRBD1 (6 bases). This CDR3 is 16 amino acids long. Germline CDR1 is MGHDK and CDR2 is SYGVNS. V lost 8 bases and J lost 0, with 16 bases in between. The full variable domain, its missing parts supplied by reference TRBV25-1 and TRBJ2-2, is EADIYQTPRYLVIGTGKKITLECSQTMGHDKMYWYQQDPGMELHLIHYSYGVNSTEKGDLSSESTVSRIRTEHFPLTLESARPSHTSQYLCASETSRGTNTGELFFGEGSRLTVL.

J is TRBJ1-6 and V is TRBV5-1; unclear D gene. The germline V gene has CDR1 SGHRS and CDR2 YFSETQ. V was cut by 1 base and J by 6 bases, with 14 bases left in between. The CDR3 loop spans 16 amino acids. The CDR3, as DNA: TGCGCCAGCAGCTTGTCGGGGAACACAGCTAATTCACCCCTCCACTTT. Amino acids: CASSLSGNTANSPLHF.

This chain connects TRBV7-9 to TRBJ2-7, with 11 bases aligning to TRBD2. This CDR3 has 14 amino acids. V lost 2 bases and J lost 4; bases outside the gene matches: 1. Germline values: CDR1 SEHNR, CDR2 FQNEAQ (reference sequence). CDR3 sequence (DNA): TGTGCCAGCAGCTTAACTAGCGGGAGTTACGAGCAGTACTTC. Protein product: CASSLTSGSYEQYF. Using reference TRBV7-9 and TRBJ2-7 for the parts outside the CDR3, the full variable domain is DTGVSQNPRHKITKRGQNVTFRCDPISEHNRLYWYRQTLGQGPEFLTYFQNEAQLEKSRLLSDRFSAERPKGSFSTLEIQRTEQGDSAMYLCASSLTSGSYEQYFGPGTRLTVT.

This clone occurred a few times. The rearrangement uses TRBV7-2 and TRBJ2-7, with D perhaps TRBD1 (6 bases). The CDR3 consists of 12 residues. V dropped 5 bases and J dropped 8 bases, with 13 bases sitting between them. Per the germline V gene, CDR1 is SGHTA and CDR2 is FQGNSA. CDR3 in DNA: TGTGCCAGCAGCCGGGACACCGATAAGCAGTACTTC. Translated: CASSRDTDKQYF.

This chain joins TRBV6-5 and TRBJ1-2; 8 bases match TRBD1. Germline V gene data show CDR1 as MNHEY and CDR2 as SVGAGI. J lost 4 bases, V lost 6 bases, and 7 bases had no gene match. The CDR3 sequence is 14 residues long. DNA for the CDR3: TGTGCCAGCAGCCCAGGGGGCGGCGGCTATGGCTACACCTTC. Translation: CASSPGGGGYGYTF.

The J gene is TRBJ1-1, the V gene TRBV7-3; the D gene is possibly TRBD1 (5 bases). The CDR3 spans 13 residues. CDR1 and CDR2 from the germline V gene are SGHTA and FQGTGA. The V gene lost 4 bases and the J gene lost 1 base, with 7 bases spanning the gap. CDR3 DNA: TGTGCCAGCAGCTCCCAGGGGAACACTGAAGCTTTCTTT. Its translation: CASSSQGNTEAFF.

The chain has TRBV5-1 and TRBJ1-4; TRBD1 agrees at 9 bases. CDR1 SGHRS and CDR2 YFSETQ come from the germline V gene. The CDR3 totals 15 residues. The V and J ends lost 1 base and 6 bases, in that order; junction bases with no gene match: 4. The CDR3 here is CASSLQRTGDEKLFF. The CDR3 DNA reads TGCGCCAGCAGCTTGCAACGGACAGGGGATGAAAAACTGTTTTTT.

The V gene is TRBV7-2, the J gene TRBJ1-1; tentative D call: TRBD1 (6 bases). The CDR3 extends over 14 amino acids. Per germline, CDR1 SGHTA and CDR2 FQGNSA. V lost 4 bases to trimming and J lost 4 bases, with 13 bases between them. CDR3 protein: CASSSLTGITEAFF. CDR3 nucleotides: TGTGCCAGCAGCTCGCTAACAGGGATCACTGAAGCTTTCTTT.

The V and J genes are TRBV18 and TRBJ2-5; D not resolved. The V gene lost 2 bases and the J gene lost 0 bases, with 13 bases spanning the gap. CDR1 is KGHSH and CDR2 is LQKENI in the germline V gene. The CDR3 has 16 amino acids. CDR3 sequence (DNA): TGTGCCAGCTCACCATTTTCCCTTGACAACCAAGAGACCCAGTACTTC. Translation gives CASSPFSLDNQETQYF.

J is TRBJ1-4 and V is TRBV5-6, with D possibly TRBD1 on 6 matching bases. The CDR3 loop spans 16 amino acids. Germline assignment: CDR1 SGHDT and CDR2 YYEEEE. Trimming removed 4 bases at V and 0 bases at J, with 13 bases between. The CDR3 loop is CASSRRTASTNEKLFF. The CDR3 region has the DNA TGTGCCAGCAGCCGCCGGACAGCGTCAACTAATGAAAAACTGTTTTTT.

The chain is built from TRBV28 and TRBJ2-7, with 7 bases lining up with TRBD1. Looked up from germline, CDR1 is MDHEN and CDR2 is SYDVKM. This CDR3 is 11 amino acids long. V lost 6 bases, J lost 11 bases, and 7 bases stayed unmatched. CDR3 sequence: CASSETGTKYF. The CDR3 bases are TGTGCCAGCAGCGAGACAGGGACAAAGTACTTC.

The chain is built from TRBV6-2 or TRBV6-3 and TRBJ1-5, with D possibly being TRBD1 (6 bases). The CDR3 loop spans 17 amino acids. V lost 0 bases, J lost 0 bases, and 12 bases lay in between. The V gene's germline CDR1 is MNHEY and CDR2 SVGEGT. The CDR3 protein is CASSYSLRGYSNQPQHF. The CDR3 nucleotides read TGTGCCAGCAGTTACTCACTCAGGGGATATAGCAATCAGCCCCAGCATTTT.

This clone was seen only a few times. The J gene is TRBJ2-4, the V gene TRBV30; 10 nucleotides line up with TRBD2. This CDR3 has 15 amino acids. V was pared by 1 base and J by 6 bases, with 6 bases of the junction left unmatched. The germline CDR1 and CDR2 sequences are GTSNPN and SVGIG (reference sequence). The CDR3 spells CAWSGLAGATNIQYF. The CDR3 coding sequence is TGTGCCTGGAGTGGGCTAGCGGGGGCGACAAACATTCAGTACTTC.

V gene TRBV30 combines with J gene TRBJ1-4; D is ambiguous. This CDR3 contains 16 residues. The germline V gene encodes CDR1 GTSNPN and CDR2 SVGIG (reference sequence). The V end was cut by 0 bases, the J end by 8 bases, with 19 bases between. In DNA, the CDR3 is TGTGCCTGGAGTGTAGAGGTTGGCACTACTTCCGAAAAACTGTTTTTT. This translates into CAWSVEVGTTSEKLFF. Based on the CDR3 plus reference TRBV30 and TRBJ1-4, the full variable domain is SQTIHQWPATLVQPVGSPLSLECTVEGTSNPNLYWYRQAAGRGLQLLFYSVGIGQISSEVPQNLSASRPQDRQFILSSKKLLLSDSGFYLCAWSVEVGTTSEKLFFGSGTQLSVL.

The V call is TRBV7-2, the J call TRBJ1-1, with D maybe TRBD1 (5 bases). Deletions cut 3 bases from V and 0 bases from J, with 5 bases between. Per germline, CDR1 SGHTA and CDR2 FQGNSA. This CDR3 has 13 amino acids. CDR3 residues: CASSLTVNTEAFF. The CDR3 DNA sequence: TGTGCCAGCAGCTTGACAGTGAACACTGAAGCTTTCTTT.

The V and J genes are TRBV30 and TRBJ2-2, with D maybe TRBD1 (6 bases). The CDR3 is 12 amino acids. Germline loops: CDR1 GTSNPN, CDR2 SVGIG (reference sequence). Trimming removed 8 bases at V and 4 bases at J, with 11 bases between. The CDR3 spells CALDRLTGELFF. CDR3 sequence (DNA): TGTGCCCTCGACAGGCTCACCGGGGAGCTGTTTTTT.

The chain recombines TRBV15 with TRBJ2-5; D is unresolved. The germline V and J ends were trimmed by 0 bases and 5 bases, with 13 bases remaining between them. CDR1 and CDR2 from the germline V gene are LNHNV and YYDKDF (reference sequence). This CDR3 has 15 amino acids. DNA for the CDR3: TGTGCCACCAGCAGAGAATCGTCAGGTTTGGAGACCCAGTACTTC. This gives the protein CATSRESSGLETQYF.

The chain has TRBV10-3 and TRBJ1-2, with a possible D match to TRBD1 (6 bases). CDR3 length: 12 residues. Germline lookup yields CDR1 ENHRY and CDR2 SYGVKD. V was clipped by 7 bases and J by 5 bases, with 11 bases between them. CDR3 residues: CAIKVQGYGYTF. Written as DNA, the CDR3 is TGTGCCATCAAAGTACAGGGTTATGGCTACACCTTC.